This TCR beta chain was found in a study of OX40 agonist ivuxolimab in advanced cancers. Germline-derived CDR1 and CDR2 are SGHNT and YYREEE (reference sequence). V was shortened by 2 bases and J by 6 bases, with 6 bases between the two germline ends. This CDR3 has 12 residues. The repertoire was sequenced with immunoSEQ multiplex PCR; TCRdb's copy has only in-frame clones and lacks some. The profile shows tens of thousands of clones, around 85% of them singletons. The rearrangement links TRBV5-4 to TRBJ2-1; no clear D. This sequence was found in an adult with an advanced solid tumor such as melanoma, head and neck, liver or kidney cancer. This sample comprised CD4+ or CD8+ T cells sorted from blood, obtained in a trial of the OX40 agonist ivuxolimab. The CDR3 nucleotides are TGTGCCAGCAGCTTCGAAACCAATGAGCAGTTCTTC. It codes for CASSFETNEQFF. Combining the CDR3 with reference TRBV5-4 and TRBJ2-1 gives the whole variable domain ETGVTQSPTHLIKTRGQQVTLRCSSQSGHNTVSWYQQALGQGPQFIFQYYREEENGRGNFPPRFSGLQFPNYSSELNVNALELDDSALYLCASSFETNEQFFGPGTRLTVL.